This TCR beta chain was recovered during a study of blood T cell repertoires in COVID-19. Study as a whole: PBMCs, B-cell-depleted T cells, or T cells provided the cDNA or gDNA that made up the material.

Germline-derived CDR1 and CDR2 are LGHDT and YNNKEL (reference sequence). The CDR3 loop spans 15 amino acids. V lost 4 bases and J lost 1, with 10 bases in between. Authors' analysis steps: Amplification from reference gene primers served as the basis for estimated nucleated cell counts. Method: immunoSEQ multiplex PCR; TCRdb's copy keeps in-frame clones and lacks some. The D gene and trimming were derived from the DNA, and the V and J assignments and clone size from that table. The sample has about 170,000 clones; over 60% are singletons. Sequenced: peripheral blood. The gene calls are TRBV3-1 (or the pseudogene TRBV3-2) and TRBJ2-2; D uncertain. The sequence came from a man in his 60s with acute or convalescent COVID-19. The CDR3 nucleotides read TGTGCCAGCAGCCGGTTCACCGGGAACACCGGGGAGCTGTTTTTT. This gives the protein CASSRFTGNTGELFF.